This entry lists 17 T cell receptor beta chains sequenced from one sample in a study of T cells in Graves' hyperthyroidism and ophthalmopathy. Amplification yielded TCR beta CDR3 regions, with RNA transcripts as the source. HTBI primers were the set used in a first-round RT-PCR of the TCR CDR3. TCRdb fed the multiplex PCR reads into MiXCR, producing one record per CDR3 protein. The table has 600,000 or so distinct CDR3 sequences, around 15% seen once; the top ten hold 3% to 4.5%. The material sequenced was blood. The receptors originated from a woman aged 25 to 39 with Graves' hyperthyroidism.

This clonotype came up many times. In nucleotides, the CDR3 is TGTGCCTGGAGTAGCGACAGGGTGAGGACTGAAGCTTTCTTT. It yields the protein CAWSSDRVRTEAFF. The chain uses TRBV30 and TRBJ1-1; 7 bases line up with TRBD1. The V gene's germline CDR1 is GTSNPN and CDR2 SVGIG (reference sequence). J was trimmed by 5 bases and V by 2 bases; bases with no gene match: 8. There are 14 residues in the CDR3.

This clonotype was detected many times. The rearrangement joins TRBV7-2 to TRBJ2-1; the D is unclear. The V gene's germline CDR1 is SGHTA and CDR2 FQGNSA. V dropped 5 bases and J dropped 5 bases, with 16 bases sitting between them. The CDR3 is 15 residues long. CDR3 amino acids: CASSPTPTRHNEQFF. The CDR3, as DNA: TGTGCCAGCAGCCCAACTCCTACCAGACACAATGAGCAGTTCTTC.

This clonotype appeared many times. This chain links TRBV5-8 with TRBJ2-1; 11 nucleotides agree with TRBD2. V dropped 0 bases and J dropped 9; count of bases not matched to a gene: 11. This CDR3 region has 17 residues. From germline, CDR1 is SGHTS and CDR2 YDEGEE. The DNA of the CDR3 is TGTGCCAGCAGCTTGGCCATCCTAGCGGGAGGCCAGGTTGAGCAGTTCTTC. This codes for CASSLAILAGGQVEQFF.

As to this clonotype: Germline is not matched at one junction end, which may reflect a read error. V usage is TRBV5-4 and J usage is TRBJ2-1; no definite D call. Germline CDR1 is SGHNT and CDR2 is YYREEE (reference sequence). This CDR3 contains 17 residues. The CDR3 sequence: CASRFGGMIAFINEQFF. CDR3 DNA: TGTGCCAGCCGCTTCGGCGGAATGATAGCCTTTATCAATGAGCAGTTCTTC.

This clonotype was detected ten times or more. The rearrangement links TRBV28 to TRBJ1-2, with D unclear. The CDR3 has 14 amino acids. CDR1 is MDHEN, CDR2 SYDVKM, per germline. With 6 bases removed from V and 8 bases from J, the gap between germline ends came to 19 bases. The CDR3 DNA reads TGTGCCAGCAGCCTGACTGAGGCCCCATGGGGCTACACCTTC. This sequence encodes CASSLTEAPWGYTF.

In the case of this clonotype: The junction departs from the called germline gene at one end, perhaps through a read error. The chain employs TRBV9 and TRBJ2-6, with a tentative D call TRBD1 (5 bases). Germline CDR1 reads SGDLS; CDR2 reads YYNGEE. The CDR3 covers 15 residues. DNA for the CDR3: TGTGCCAGCAGCGTAGGAGGAGCTGGGGCCAGCGTCCTGACTTTC. This encodes CASSVGGAGASVLTF.

The chain has TRBV28 and TRBJ2-4; D may be TRBD2 (6 bases). Germline CDR1 and CDR2: MDHEN and SYDVKM. The CDR3 totals 16 residues. Trimming pared 8 bases from V and 0 bases from J, leaving 17 bases between. CDR3 nucleotides: TGTGCCAGCGGCGCAAGCCCGGGGGTAGCCAAAAACATTCAGTACTTC. Its protein product is CASGASPGVAKNIQYF. The variable domain in full, with the rest retrieved from reference TRBV28 and TRBJ2-4, is DVKVTQSSRYLVKRTGEKVFLECVQDMDHENMFWYRQDPGLGLRLIYFSYDVKMKEKGDIPEGYSVSREKKERFSLILESASTNQTSMYLCASGASPGVAKNIQYFGAGTRLSVL.

As DNA, the CDR3 is TGTGCCAGCAGCTTAGGGGTCTACAGGGGGCACACCGGGGAGCTGTTTTTT. Amino acids: CASSLGVYRGHTGELFF. This chain joins TRBV7-9 and TRBJ2-2, with 9 bases identical to TRBD1. The V and J ends lost 1 base and 3 bases, in that order; junction bases with no gene match: 6. This CDR3 region has 17 residues. Per germline, CDR1 SEHNR and CDR2 FQNEAQ (reference sequence).

This clonotype was seen only a few times. V is TRBV7-2 and J is TRBJ1-1; 7 nucleotides agree with TRBD1. The germline CDR1 and CDR2 sequences are SGHTA and FQGNSA. V gave up 1 base and J gave up 9 bases; unmatched junction bases: 5. The CDR3 spans 13 residues. CDR3 DNA: TGTGCCAGCAGCTTAGAGGCAGGGGGGAAAGCTTTCTTT. Its protein product is CASSLEAGGKAFF.

This clonotype was observed many times. The chain links TRBV6-1 to TRBJ2-1; D is unclear. Germline V gene data show CDR1 as MNHNS and CDR2 as SASEGT. This CDR3 contains 13 residues. Trimming shortened V by 3 bases and J by 6 bases, and 9 bases separated the two germline ends. The DNA for the CDR3 is TGTGCCAGCAGTGACTTTATCCGCAATGAGCAGTTCTTC. This encodes CASSDFIRNEQFF.

This clonotype was seen many times. J is TRBJ2-1 and V is TRBV27; 12 positions match TRBD2. Germline CDR1 MNHEY, CDR2 SMNVEV (reference sequence). V gave up 4 bases and J gave up 0 bases; unmatched junction bases: 7. The CDR3 covers 18 residues. DNA of the CDR3: TGTGCCAGCAGTTCGGGACTAGCGGGCCTAAGCTCCTACAATGAGCAGTTCTTC. It yields the protein CASSSGLAGLSSYNEQFF.

This clonotype was detected ten times or more. The chain couples TRBV20-1 to TRBJ2-1; D perhaps matches TRBD2 (6 bases). The CDR3 is 15 residues long. Germline CDR1 reads DFQATT; CDR2 reads SNEGSKA (reference sequence). V was shortened by 5 bases and J by 4 bases, with 18 bases between the two germline ends. The CDR3, as DNA: TGCAGTGCTCGGGAGCCCAGCGGGCGTTACAATGAGCAGTTCTTC. Its translation is CSAREPSGRYNEQFF.

This clonotype was seen only a few times. The V call is TRBV10-3, the J call TRBJ2-7; 7 nucleotides match TRBD2. The J segment lost 5 bases and the V segment lost 3 bases, leaving 7 bases of the junction unmatched. This CDR3 has 14 residues. CDR1 ENHRY and CDR2 SYGVKD come from the germline V gene. The CDR3 here is CAISDQTSRNEQYF. The CDR3 coding sequence is TGTGCCATCAGTGACCAGACTAGCCGCAACGAGCAGTACTTC.

The table lists this clonotype with many counts. The chain is built from TRBV28 and TRBJ2-3, with TRBD2 matching 10 bases. The ends lost 7 bases at V and 4 bases at J; junction bases unmatched: 5. CDR3 length: 14 residues. Germline CDR1 and CDR2: MDHEN and SYDVKM. DNA for the CDR3: TGTGCCAGCACCTCTAGCGGGAGCCCAGATACGCAGTATTTT. It translates to CASTSSGSPDTQYF.

This clonotype was counted ten times or more. The rearrangement joins TRBV2 to TRBJ2-3; D possibly uses TRBD1 or TRBD2 (5 bases each). Germline CDR1 reads SNHLY; CDR2 reads FYNNEI. CDR3 length: 12 residues. Trimming stripped 8 bases from V and 2 bases from J, with 8 bases between. CDR3 sequence: CASEGITDTQYF. CDR3 DNA sequence: TGTGCCAGCGAGGGGATCACAGATACGCAGTATTTT.

This clonotype came up a few times. The J gene is TRBJ2-4, the V gene TRBV12-3 or TRBV12-4; 9 nucleotides line up with TRBD2. CDR3 size: 14 residues. After removal of 2 bases from V and 9 bases from J, the junction contained 5 bases not matched to a gene. This chain's CDR3 is CASSLNAGGGIQYF. The CDR3 region has the DNA TGTGCCAGCAGTTTAAATGCGGGAGGGGGCATTCAGTACTTC.

This clonotype was detected many times. This rearrangement joins TRBV27 to TRBJ2-7; D call uncertain. Germline V gene sequence: CDR1 MNHEY, CDR2 SMNVEV (reference sequence). There are 13 residues in the CDR3. V shed 2 bases and J shed 3 bases, with 8 bases lying between them. The CDR3 DNA follows: TGTGCCAGCAGTTTAAGCCCATTCTACGAGCAGTACTTC. Its translation is CASSLSPFYEQYF.